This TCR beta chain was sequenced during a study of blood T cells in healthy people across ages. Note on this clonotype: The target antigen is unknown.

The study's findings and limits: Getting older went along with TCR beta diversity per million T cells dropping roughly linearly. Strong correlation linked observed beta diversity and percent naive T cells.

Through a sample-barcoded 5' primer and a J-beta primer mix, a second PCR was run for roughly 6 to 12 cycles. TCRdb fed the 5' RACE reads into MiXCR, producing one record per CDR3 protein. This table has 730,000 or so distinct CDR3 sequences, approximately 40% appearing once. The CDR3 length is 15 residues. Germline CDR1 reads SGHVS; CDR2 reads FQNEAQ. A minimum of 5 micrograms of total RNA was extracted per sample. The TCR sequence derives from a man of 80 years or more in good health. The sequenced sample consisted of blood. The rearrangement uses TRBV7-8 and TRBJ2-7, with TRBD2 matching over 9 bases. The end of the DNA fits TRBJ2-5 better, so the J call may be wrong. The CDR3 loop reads CASSLIAGVGETQYF. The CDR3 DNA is TGTGCCAGCAGCTTAATAGCGGGGGTAGGCGAGACCCAGTACTTC.